Listed here is a single T cell receptor (beta chain). Its antigen remains unidentified. Base qualities are not recorded, but no much larger clone differs from it by a single base. V sheds 3 bases and J sheds 4 bases, leaving 10 bases between their ends. Taken from cysteine to phenylalanine, the CDR3 has 13 residues. Only the CDR3 region is kept as DNA, spanning 39 bases read in frame from base 1. According to the germline V gene, CDR1 reads SQVTM and CDR2 reads ANQGSEA. This record comes from a study of cytomegalovirus exposure and HLA in healthy donors (dated by TCRdb to the late 2010s). A note on the overall study: A later analysis indicated that the roughly 120 validation repertoires were generated on the platform also employed for the approximately 700 repertoires of the first cohort. To predict cytomegalovirus infection status, the study brought together high-throughput TCR immunosequencing, statistical association of individual TCRs with disease status, and machine learning. The aim of the study was to test whether cataloging public T cell receptors could identify signatures of past pathogen exposure. Along with the roughly 670-subject first cohort, a separate validation cohort of over a hundred different subjects was used.

Library prep was done by the immunoSEQ multiplex PCR assay. The study's own analysis went as follows. A statistical classification framework was developed to diagnose cytomegalovirus status using the catalog of TCR beta chain sequences. TCRdb obtained this table from immuneACCESS and retained in-frame rearrangements with V and J assigned. These tables miss some clones; where compared with another copy, unresolved V genes account for less than half of the shortfall, and the remainder is unexplained. V and J calls and clone size are as listed in that table; D and trimming were resolved from the DNA. The sample profile shows roughly 330,000 clones; roughly nine tenths of them were found once. The top ten clonotypes cover over 1% of the sample. Study-wide conclusions, independent of this receptor: The classifier was reported to diagnose cytomegalovirus status with high specificity and sensitivity in both the original and validation cohorts. All 120 or so repertoires were used to score co-occurrence in the validation cohort in a later analysis, because that analysis had no HLA typing for the cohort. Across donors, most TCR sequences were observed very rarely, whereas some public TCRs were present in many individuals. The authors suggested that the approach could potentially be extended to other disease states and immunological phenotypes. A later analysis found that TCRs clustered in the first cohort also tended to co-occur in the roughly 120 validation repertoires, with more than 90% of cluster scores above 0. A total of 150 to 200 TCR beta chains were listed by the study as associated with cytomegalovirus. In vitro tests confirmed that a few of the cytomegalovirus-associated TCR beta chains recognize cytomegalovirus antigens.

The donors were included in the validation cohort of roughly 120 subjects, a group kept apart from the roughly 670-subject first cohort. This sequence was found in a woman in her twenties or thirties in good health and CMV-seropositive. The V and J genes are TRBV29-1 and TRBJ2-1, with TRBD2 tentatively as D gene (5 bases match). What was sequenced was PBMCs. This receptor carries the CDR3 CSVDATGYNEQFF. The DNA reads TGCAGCGTTGATGCGACGGGGTACAATGAGCAGTTCTTC.